Listed here is a single TCR beta chain. The antigen is not known. This sample is part of a study of cytomegalovirus exposure and HLA in healthy donors. Study-level information: As an earlier analysis found, roughly 180 million T cells yielded 100 million to 130 million unique TCR beta sequences.

Study outcomes and limitations: Among CMV-associated TCR beta chains, most appeared HLA-restricted in a later analysis.

The germline CDR1 and CDR2 sequences are LNHNV and YYDKDF (reference sequence). There are 14 residues in the CDR3. J lost 4 bases, V lost 4 bases, and 7 bases had no gene match. PCR employed 60 Vbeta and 13 Jbeta primers. TCRdb's table, derived via immunoSEQ multiplex PCR, lists solely in-frame clones and lacks some. The sample gives more than 100,000 clones, around two thirds of which show up once; 6.5% to 9.5% is in the top ten. The V gene is TRBV15, the J gene TRBJ2-7; 7 positions match TRBD1. The sequenced sample consisted of PBMCs. This receptor was taken from a woman aged 40 to 50 in good health and CMV-seropositive. The CDR3 DNA follows: TGTGCCACCAGCAAATCCGGGACAGAATACGAGCAGTACTTC. It encodes CATSKSGTEYEQYF.